One sample yielded the 2 T cell receptor beta chains listed below, sequenced in a study of T cells expressing NK-cell markers. TCRdb reprocessed the 5' RACE reads, keeping one entry per CDR3 protein, no DNA. The repertoire table contains roughly 450,000 distinct CDR3 sequences. Sequencing was performed on blood T cells: a sorted CD56 or NKG2C T cell subset, CD4+ or CD8+ T cells, or bulk PBMC T cells (not recorded which). These receptors all stem from a woman between 45 and 60 years old in good health.

This chain connects TRBV6-5 to TRBJ1-2; TCRdb picks TRBD1, but there is no DNA to check that call. The germline V gene has CDR1 MNHEY and CDR2 SVGAGI. This CDR3 contains 14 residues. The CDR3 sequence is CASSFAGRGLGYTF.

V is TRBV24-1 and J is TRBJ1-2. The V gene's germline CDR1 is KGHDR and CDR2 SFDVKD. The CDR3 is made up of 11 amino acids. The CDR3 reads CATSRGYGYTF.